This T cell receptor beta chain appears in the sequencing data of a study of T cell changes during pregnancy in multiple sclerosis. TCRdb's table, derived via immunoSEQ multiplex PCR, lists solely in-frame clones and lacks some. The sample has about 24,000 clones; more than 75% are singletons. V lost 0 bases, J lost 0 bases, and 12 bases stayed unmatched. The CDR3 has 19 amino acids. CDR1 and CDR2 from the germline V gene are MNHEY and SMNVEV (reference sequence). The chain employs TRBV27 and TRBJ2-7; 9 bases fit TRBD2. Sequencing was performed on CD4+ T cells from peripheral blood mononuclear cells, taken in the first trimester of pregnancy. This receptor was obtained from a female donor in good health, enrolled as a control in a pregnancy study. The CDR3 coding sequence is TGTGCCAGCAGTTTATCCCGGGGTAGCGGGAGCCGTAGCTCCTACGAGCAGTACTTC. Amino acid sequence: CASSLSRGSGSRSSYEQYF.